Sequencing of this T cell receptor (beta chain) was carried out in a study of cytomegalovirus exposure and HLA in healthy donors. The wider study: Among several hundred genotyped donors, around 80% fell in the Caucasian-associated ancestry cluster.

Germline V gene data show CDR1 as SNHLY and CDR2 as FYNNEI. The V and J ends lost 6 bases and 11 bases respectively, with 11 bases between them. This CDR3 has 12 amino acids. PCR employed 60 Vbeta and 13 Jbeta primers. Original analysis: The authors later counted around 80 million unique TCR beta chains, 8.5 million to 13 million of them shared. The protocol was immunoSEQ multiplex PCR, while the TCRdb copy is restricted to in-frame clones and leaves out a portion. The V and J calls and clone size are taken from that table; D and trimming were inferred from the DNA. The data show approximately 69,000 clones, over 50% seen once. Notes on this clone: Its antigen is undetermined.

Study conclusions and caveats: Previous analysis showed most TCR beta V segments were productive about 87% or about 30% of the time.

The sample was PBMCs. The chain carries TRBV2 and TRBJ1-6; no clear D gene. This sequence originates from a man aged 40-55 years in good health and CMV-seropositive. Here the CDR3 DNA reads TGTGCCAGCAGCGAGGGATGGGCACCCCTCCACTTT. This encodes CASSEGWAPLHF.